This is a list of T cell receptor beta chains from one sample in a study of blood T cells in healthy people across ages. TCRdb recomputed calls from the 5' RACE reads with MiXCR, one row per CDR3 protein. The sample holds approximately 800,000 distinct CDR3 sequences, approximately 24% seen once. Separately, the same data were catalogued under a study of T cells of mothers and their children.

Sequencing was done on a sample of blood. The origin of the receptors is a boy aged 10-17 years in good health. Each CDR3 is given with its conserved first and last residue. The size of a clone is reported for some rows only, either as once, few or many, or as a class for expanded clones.

clone size: many; J gene: TRBJ2-5; V gene: TRBV28; CDR3 protein: CASSLWTGQETQYF
clone size: -; J gene: TRBJ2-2; V gene: TRBV9; CDR3 protein: CASSPPRMAGELFF
clone size: -; J gene: -; V gene: TRBV7-9; CDR3 protein: CASRTTGLLETQYF
clone size: -; J gene: TRBJ2-5; V gene: TRBV7-9; CDR3 protein: CASSPGLPDWAQYF
clone size: few; J gene: TRBJ2-1; V gene: TRBV10-3; CDR3 protein: CAIRSGGDNEQFF
clone size: few; J gene: TRBJ2-7; V gene: TRBV10-3; CDR3 protein: CAISPPGDEQYF
clone size: few; J gene: TRBJ2-7; V gene: TRBV6-2/TRBV6-3; CDR3 protein: CASKMDSLVEQYF
clone size: -; J gene: TRBJ1-5; V gene: TRBV20-1; CDR3 protein: CSASSTVSGQPQHF
clone size: -; J gene: TRBJ2-7; V gene: TRBV3-1; CDR3 protein: CASSKSRKTPVRDEQYF
clone size: few; J gene: TRBJ1-2; V gene: TRBV5-1; CDR3 protein: CASSWGQLNYGYTF
clone size: -; J gene: TRBJ1-2; V gene: TRBV25-1; CDR3 protein: CASSEVGQGDGGGYTF
clone size: few; J gene: TRBJ2-7; V gene: TRBV29-1; CDR3 protein: CSVEGGLNEQYF
clone size: -; J gene: TRBJ2-3; V gene: TRBV29-1; CDR3 protein: CSVGPQSTDTQYF
clone size: -; J gene: -; V gene: TRBV20-1; CDR3 protein: CSAGPTVSYEQYF
clone size: few; J gene: TRBJ2-3; V gene: TRBV29-1; CDR3 protein: CSVEVGGRHSDTQYF